The present T cell receptor (beta chain) was sequenced within a study of CD8+ T cells in alopecia areata. Germline CDR1 reads LGHNA; CDR2 reads YSLEER. V was trimmed by 0 bases and J by 9 bases, leaving 13 bases between them. CDR3 length: 14 amino acids. Sequencing templates came from extracted RNA that was reverse transcribed into cDNA. Clones were read by immunoSEQ multiplex PCR, and TCRdb kept only the in-frame ones, dropping some. Of 200,000 or so clones detected, about three fifths appear once; the ten largest clones hold 5.5% to 6%. Stated treatment: oral pan-JAK inhibitor, 5-10 mg twice daily. The TCR sequence derives from a human donor with alopecia areata. The sequences come from CD4+ T cells sorted from blood, collected at week 24, from a patient treated with tofacitinib. This chain joins TRBV4-3 and TRBJ2-3; the D is unclear. CDR3 DNA sequence: TGCGCCAGCAGCCAAGATCGAGCAGATAAGACGCAGTATTTT. Residues: CASSQDRADKTQYF.